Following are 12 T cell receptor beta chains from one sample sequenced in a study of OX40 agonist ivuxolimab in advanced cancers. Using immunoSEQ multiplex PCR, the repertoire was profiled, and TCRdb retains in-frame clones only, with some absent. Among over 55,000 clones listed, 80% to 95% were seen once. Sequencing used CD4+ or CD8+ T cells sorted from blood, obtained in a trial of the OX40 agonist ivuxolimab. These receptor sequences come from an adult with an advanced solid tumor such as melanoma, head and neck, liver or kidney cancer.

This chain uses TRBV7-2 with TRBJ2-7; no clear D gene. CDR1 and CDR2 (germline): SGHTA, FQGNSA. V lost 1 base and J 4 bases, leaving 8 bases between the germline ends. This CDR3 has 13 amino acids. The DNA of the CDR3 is TGTGCCAGCAGCTTAGACCAGAATTACGAGCAGTACTTC. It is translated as CASSLDQNYEQYF.

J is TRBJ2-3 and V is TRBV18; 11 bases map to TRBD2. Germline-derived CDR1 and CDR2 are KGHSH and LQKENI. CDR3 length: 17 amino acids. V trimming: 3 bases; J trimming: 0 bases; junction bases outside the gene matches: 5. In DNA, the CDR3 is TGTGCCAGCTCACCGACTAGCGGGGATGCCAGCACAGATACGCAGTATTTT. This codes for CASSPTSGDASTDTQYF. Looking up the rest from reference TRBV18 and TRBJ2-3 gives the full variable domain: NAGVMQNPRHLVRRRGQEARLRCSPMKGHSHVYWYRQLPEEGLKFMVYLQKENIIDESGMPKERFSAEFPKEGPSILRIQQVVRGDSAAYFCASSPTSGDASTDTQYFGPGTRLTVL.

CDR3: CASNKRRVVGSGELFF. The CDR3 DNA reads as TGTGCCAGCAATAAACGGAGGGTGGTCGGGTCCGGGGAGCTGTTTTTT. The chain joins TRBV28 to TRBJ2-2; D is perhaps TRBD2 (6 bases). The CDR3 sequence is 16 residues long. V shed 7 bases and J shed 6 bases, with 21 bases lying between them. Germline CDR1 MDHEN, CDR2 SYDVKM.

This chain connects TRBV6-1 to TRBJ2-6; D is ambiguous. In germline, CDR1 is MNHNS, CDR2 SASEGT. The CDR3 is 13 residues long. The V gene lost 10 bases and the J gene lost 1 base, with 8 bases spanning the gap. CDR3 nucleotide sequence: TGTGCCATTTCTAATTCTGGGGCCAACGTCCTGACTTTC. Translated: CAISNSGANVLTF.

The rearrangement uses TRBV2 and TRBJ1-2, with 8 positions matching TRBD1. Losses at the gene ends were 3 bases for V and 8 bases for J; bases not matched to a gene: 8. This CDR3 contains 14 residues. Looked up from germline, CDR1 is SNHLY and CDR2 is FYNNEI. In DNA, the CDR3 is TGTGCCAGCAGTGATAAAAGGACAGGGTTCGGCTACACCTTC. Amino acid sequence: CASSDKRTGFGYTF.

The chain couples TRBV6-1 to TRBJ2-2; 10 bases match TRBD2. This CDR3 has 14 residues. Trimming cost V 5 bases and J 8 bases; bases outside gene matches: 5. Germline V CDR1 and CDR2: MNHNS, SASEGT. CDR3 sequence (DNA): TGTGCCAGCAGTCTAGCGGGAGACATGGGGGAGCTGTTTTTT. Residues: CASSLAGDMGELFF.

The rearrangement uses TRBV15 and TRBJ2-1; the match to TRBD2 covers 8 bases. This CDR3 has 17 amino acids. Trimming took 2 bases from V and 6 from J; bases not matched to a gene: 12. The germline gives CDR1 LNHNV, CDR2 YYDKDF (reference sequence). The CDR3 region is CATSRPGTSIPLNEQFF. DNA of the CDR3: TGTGCCACCAGCAGACCTGGGACTAGTATCCCTCTCAATGAGCAGTTCTTC.

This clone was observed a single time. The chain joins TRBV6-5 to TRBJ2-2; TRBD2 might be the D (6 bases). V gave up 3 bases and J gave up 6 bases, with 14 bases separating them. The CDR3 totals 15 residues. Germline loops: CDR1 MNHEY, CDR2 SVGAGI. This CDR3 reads CASSYDGGSAGELFF. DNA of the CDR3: TGTGCCAGCAGTTATGATGGGGGGAGTGCCGGGGAGCTGTTTTTT.

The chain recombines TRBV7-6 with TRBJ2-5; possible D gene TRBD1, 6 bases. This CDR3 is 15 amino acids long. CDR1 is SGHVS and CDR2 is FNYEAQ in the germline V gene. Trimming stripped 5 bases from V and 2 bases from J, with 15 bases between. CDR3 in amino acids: CASSPQATGQETQYF. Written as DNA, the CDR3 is TGTGCCAGCAGCCCTCAAGCGACAGGACAAGAGACCCAGTACTTC.

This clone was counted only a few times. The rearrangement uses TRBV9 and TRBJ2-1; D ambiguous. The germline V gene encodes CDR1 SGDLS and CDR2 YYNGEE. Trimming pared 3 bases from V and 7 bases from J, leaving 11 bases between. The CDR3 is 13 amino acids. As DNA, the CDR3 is TGTGCCAGCAGCGGGGGTCTAGGTAATGAGCAGTTCTTC. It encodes CASSGGLGNEQFF.

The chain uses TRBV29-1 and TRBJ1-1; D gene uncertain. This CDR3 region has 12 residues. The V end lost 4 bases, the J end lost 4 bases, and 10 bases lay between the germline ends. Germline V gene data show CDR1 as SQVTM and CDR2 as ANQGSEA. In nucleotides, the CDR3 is TGCAGCGTTGCCCTAGGTCGCACTGAAGCTTTCTTT. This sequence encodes CSVALGRTEAFF.

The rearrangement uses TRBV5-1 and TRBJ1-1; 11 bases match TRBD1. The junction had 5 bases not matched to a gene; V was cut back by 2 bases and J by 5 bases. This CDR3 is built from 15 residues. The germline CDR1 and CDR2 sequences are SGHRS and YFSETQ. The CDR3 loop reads CASSFPGTGGTEAFF. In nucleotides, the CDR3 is TGCGCCAGCAGCTTTCCCGGGACAGGGGGGACTGAAGCTTTCTTT.